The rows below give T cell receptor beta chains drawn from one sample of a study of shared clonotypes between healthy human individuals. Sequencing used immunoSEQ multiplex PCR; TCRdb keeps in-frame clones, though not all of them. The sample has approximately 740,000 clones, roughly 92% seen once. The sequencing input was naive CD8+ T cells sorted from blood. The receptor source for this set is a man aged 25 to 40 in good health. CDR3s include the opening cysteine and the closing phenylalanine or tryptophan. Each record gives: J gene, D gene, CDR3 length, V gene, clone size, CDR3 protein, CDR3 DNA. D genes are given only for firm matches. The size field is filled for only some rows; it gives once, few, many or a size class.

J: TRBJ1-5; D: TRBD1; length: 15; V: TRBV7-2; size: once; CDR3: CASSPGTGANQPQHF; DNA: TGTGCCAGCAGCCCGGGGACAGGGGCAAATCAGCCCCAGCATTTT
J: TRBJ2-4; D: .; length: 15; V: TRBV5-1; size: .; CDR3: CASSLEGRAKNIQYF; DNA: TGCGCCAGCAGCTTAGAGGGGCGGGCCAAAAACATTCAGTACTTC
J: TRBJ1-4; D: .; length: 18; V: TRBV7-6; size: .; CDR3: CASSFRGGGSATNEKLFF; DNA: TGTGCCAGCAGCTTTAGGGGTGGGGGCTCAGCAACTAATGAAAAACTGTTTTTT
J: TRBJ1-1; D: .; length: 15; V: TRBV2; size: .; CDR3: CASSVSLGRETEAFF; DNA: TGTGCCAGCAGTGTCAGTCTGGGACGAGAGACTGAAGCTTTCTTT
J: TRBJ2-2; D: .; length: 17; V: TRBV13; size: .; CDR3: CASSLALILANTGELFF; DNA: TGTGCCAGCAGCTTAGCCCTTATTTTAGCGAACACCGGGGAGCTGTTTTTT
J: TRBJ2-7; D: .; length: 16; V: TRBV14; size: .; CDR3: CASSQVPAAISYEQYF; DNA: TGTGCCAGCAGCCAAGTGCCAGCGGCCATTTCCTACGAGCAGTACTTC
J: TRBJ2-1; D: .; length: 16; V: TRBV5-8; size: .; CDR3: CASSLVGFSSYNEQFF; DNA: TGTGCCAGCAGCTTAGTTGGATTCAGCTCCTACAATGAGCAGTTCTTC
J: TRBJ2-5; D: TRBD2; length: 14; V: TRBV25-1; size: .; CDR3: CASSQRWEGETQYF; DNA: TGTGCCAGCAGTCAAAGGTGGGAGGGGGAGACCCAGTACTTC
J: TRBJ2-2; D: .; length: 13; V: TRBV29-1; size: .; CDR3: CSGVGGNTGELFF; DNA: TGCAGCGGGGTGGGCGGGAACACCGGGGAGCTGTTTTTT
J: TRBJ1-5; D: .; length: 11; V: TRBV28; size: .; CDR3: CATGTGKPQHF; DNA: TGTGCCACCGGTACCGGGAAGCCCCAGCATTTT
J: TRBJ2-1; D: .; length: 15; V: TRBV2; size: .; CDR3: CASSEAGVGGLKPFF; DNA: TGTGCCAGCAGTGAAGCAGGGGTTGGGGGCCTGAAACCGTTCTTC
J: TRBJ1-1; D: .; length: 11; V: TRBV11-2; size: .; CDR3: CASSLGGEAFF; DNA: TGTGCCAGCAGCTTAGGGGGTGAAGCTTTCTTT
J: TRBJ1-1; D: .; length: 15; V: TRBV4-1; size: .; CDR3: CASSQLTGGNTEAFF; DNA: TGCGCCAGCAGCCAATTGACAGGAGGGAACACTGAAGCTTTCTTT
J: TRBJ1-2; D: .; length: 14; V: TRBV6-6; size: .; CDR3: CASSYKGDDYGYTF; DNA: TGTGCCAGCAGTTACAAAGGGGACGACTATGGCTACACCTTC
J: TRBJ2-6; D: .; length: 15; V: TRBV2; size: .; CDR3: CASPNLSSGANVLTF; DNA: TGTGCCAGCCCGAACCTTAGCTCTGGGGCCAACGTCCTGACTTTC
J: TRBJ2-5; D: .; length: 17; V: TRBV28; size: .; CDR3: CASTQSVQGGTKETQYF; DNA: TGTGCCAGCACCCAAAGTGTCCAGGGCGGTACTAAAGAGACCCAGTACTTC
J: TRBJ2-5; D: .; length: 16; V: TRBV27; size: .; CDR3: CASSPWGSLPQETQYF; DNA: TGTGCCAGCAGCCCTTGGGGAAGTCTTCCCCAAGAGACCCAGTACTTC
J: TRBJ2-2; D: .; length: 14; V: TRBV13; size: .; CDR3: CASSPLTDPGELFF; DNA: TGTGCCAGCAGCCCGCTAACCGACCCCGGGGAGCTGTTTTTT
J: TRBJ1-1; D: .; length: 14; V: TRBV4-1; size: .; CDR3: CASSQVESFTEAFF; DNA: TGCGCCAGCAGCCAAGTGGAATCCTTCACTGAAGCTTTCTTT
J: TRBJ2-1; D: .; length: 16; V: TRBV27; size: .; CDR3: CASSLLAGTTYNEQFF; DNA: TGTGCCAGCAGTTTATTGGCAGGGACCACCTACAATGAGCAGTTCTTC
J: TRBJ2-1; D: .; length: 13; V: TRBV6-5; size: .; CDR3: CASRQGTYNEQFF; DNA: TGTGCCAGCAGGCAGGGGACCTACAATGAGCAGTTCTTC
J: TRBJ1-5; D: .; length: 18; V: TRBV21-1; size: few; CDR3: CASSKSRGPPSSNQPQHF; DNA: TGTGCCAGCAGCAAAAGCAGGGGTCCCCCTTCTAGCAATCAGCCCCAGCATTTT
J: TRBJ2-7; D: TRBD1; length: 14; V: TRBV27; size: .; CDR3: CASSYGDRTYEQYF; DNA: TGTGCCAGCAGTTATGGGGACAGAACCTACGAGCAGTACTTC
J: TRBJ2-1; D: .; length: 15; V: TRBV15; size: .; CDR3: CATSRDLDSYNEQFF; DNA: TGTGCCACCAGCAGAGATCTCGACAGTTACAATGAGCAGTTCTTC
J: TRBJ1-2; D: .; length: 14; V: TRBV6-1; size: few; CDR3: CASSAQARNYGYTF; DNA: TGTGCCAGCAGTGCCCAAGCACGTAACTATGGCTACACCTTC
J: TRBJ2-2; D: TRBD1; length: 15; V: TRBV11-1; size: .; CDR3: CATSRTGILGGELFF; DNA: TGTGCCACTTCCCGGACAGGGATCTTAGGCGGGGAGCTGTTTTTT
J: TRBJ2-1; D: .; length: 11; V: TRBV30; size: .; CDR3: CAWSVINEQFF; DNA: TGTGCCTGGAGTGTTATAAATGAGCAGTTCTTC
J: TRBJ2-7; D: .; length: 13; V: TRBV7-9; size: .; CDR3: CASSLAPIHEQYF; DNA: TGTGCCAGCAGCTTAGCGCCCATCCACGAGCAGTACTTC
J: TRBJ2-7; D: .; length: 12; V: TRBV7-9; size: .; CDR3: CASSFLADEQYF; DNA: TGTGCCAGCAGCTTTTTAGCGGACGAGCAGTACTTC
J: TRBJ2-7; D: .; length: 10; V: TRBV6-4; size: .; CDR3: CASIFYEQYF; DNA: TGTGCCAGCATTTTCTACGAGCAGTACTTC
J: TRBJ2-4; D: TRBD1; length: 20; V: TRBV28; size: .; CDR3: CASSLGRDRGRVLAKNIQYF; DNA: TGTGCCAGCAGTTTAGGTCGGGACAGGGGTCGGGTATTGGCCAAAAACATTCAGTACTTC
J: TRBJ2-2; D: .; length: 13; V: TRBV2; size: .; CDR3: CASRDTVTGELFF; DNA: TGTGCCAGCAGAGATACAGTGACCGGGGAGCTGTTTTTT
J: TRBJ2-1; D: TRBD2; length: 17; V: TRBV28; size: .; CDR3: CASSLWGTSGSRDEQFF; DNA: TGTGCCAGCAGTTTATGGGGGACTAGCGGGAGTCGTGATGAGCAGTTCTTC
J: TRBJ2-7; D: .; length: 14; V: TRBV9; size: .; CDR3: CASSPLGGDYEQYF; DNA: TGTGCCAGCAGCCCTCTAGGGGGGGACTACGAGCAGTACTTC
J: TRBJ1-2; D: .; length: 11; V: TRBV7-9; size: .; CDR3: CASSHAYGYTF; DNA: TGTGCCAGCAGCCATGCCTATGGCTACACCTTC
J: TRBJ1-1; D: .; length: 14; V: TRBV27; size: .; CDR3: CASSLVRGGTEAFF; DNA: TGTGCCAGCAGTTTAGTTAGGGGAGGAACTGAAGCTTTCTTT
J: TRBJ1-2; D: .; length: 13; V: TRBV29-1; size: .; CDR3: CSVQGLGNYGYTF; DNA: TGCAGCGTCCAGGGGTTAGGAAACTATGGCTACACCTTC
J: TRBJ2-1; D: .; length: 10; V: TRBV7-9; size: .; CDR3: CASSSNEQFF; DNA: TGTGCCAGCAGTAGTAATGAGCAGTTCTTC
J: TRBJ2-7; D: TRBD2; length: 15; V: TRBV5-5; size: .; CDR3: CASSFRFGRAYEQYF; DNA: TGTGCCAGCAGCTTCCGGTTCGGGAGGGCCTACGAGCAGTACTTC